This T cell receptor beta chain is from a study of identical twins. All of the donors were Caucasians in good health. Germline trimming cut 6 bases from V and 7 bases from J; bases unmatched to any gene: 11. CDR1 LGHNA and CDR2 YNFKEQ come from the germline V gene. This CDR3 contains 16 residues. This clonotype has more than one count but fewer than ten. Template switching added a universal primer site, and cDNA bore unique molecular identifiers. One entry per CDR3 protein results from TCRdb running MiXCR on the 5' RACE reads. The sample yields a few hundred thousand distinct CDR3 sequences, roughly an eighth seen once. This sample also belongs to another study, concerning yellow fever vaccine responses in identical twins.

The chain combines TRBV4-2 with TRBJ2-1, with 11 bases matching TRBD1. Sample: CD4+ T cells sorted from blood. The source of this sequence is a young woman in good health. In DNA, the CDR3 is TGTGCCAGCAGTGATCCAACGGGACAGGGGGGAAATGAGCAGTTCTTC. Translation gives CASSDPTGQGGNEQFF.